The rows below give T cell receptor beta chains drawn from one sample of a study of CD8 T cells in Susac syndrome. TCRdb recomputed calls from the immunoSEQ multiplex PCR reads with MiXCR, one row per CDR3 protein. The sample yields about 200,000 distinct CDR3 sequences, roughly 92% seen once. What was sequenced was CD4+ T cells from PBMCs. The source is a human donor in good health. Each CDR3 is given with its conserved first and last residue. The order of the fields is V gene, CDR3 length, D gene, clone size, J gene, CDR3 protein, CDR3 DNA. A D gene is named only where the DNA matches it firmly. Some rows mark clone size as missing; the rest say once, few, many or name a class of expanded clone.

TRBV19	14	TRBD2	-	TRBJ2-3	CASKKRGNTDTQYF	TGTGCCAGTAAGAAGCGGGGGAACACAGATACGCAGTATTTT
TRBV6-2/TRBV6-3	17	-	-	TRBJ2-2	CASQEGPHAMDTRELFF	TGTGCCAGCCAGGAGGGGCCACATGCGATGGACACCCGGGAGCTGTTTTTT
TRBV7-2	13	-	-	TRBJ2-5	CASSLDGSTTQYF	TGTGCCAGCAGCTTAGACGGGTCAACGACCCAGTACTTC
TRBV7-8	15	TRBD1	-	TRBJ1-1	CASSLRQGAGTEAFF	TGTGCCAGCAGTTTACGTCAGGGGGCTGGCACTGAAGCTTTCTTT
TRBV19	13	TRBD1	few	TRBJ1-1	CASRPTGNTEAFF	TGTGCCAGTAGACCGACAGGGAATACTGAAGCTTTCTTT
TRBV19	11	-	-	TRBJ1-2	CASSMGVGYTF	TGTGCCAGTAGTATGGGGGTCGGCTACACCTTC
TRBV15	16	TRBD2	-	TRBJ2-5	CATSPRTSGGLETQYF	TGTGCCACCAGCCCCCGGACTAGCGGGGGGTTGGAGACCCAGTACTTC
TRBV21-1	14	-	-	TRBJ2-4	CASSKESSKNIQYF	TGTGCCAGCAGCAAAGAGTCCTCCAAAAACATTCAGTACTTC
TRBV20-1	10	-	-	TRBJ2-5	CSAEEGTQYF	TGCAGTGCTGAGGAAGGGACCCAGTACTTC
TRBV28	18	TRBD2	-	TRBJ2-5	CASSSHPGLAAYQETQYF	TGTGCCAGCAGTTCACATCCGGGACTAGCGGCGTACCAAGAGACCCAGTACTTC
TRBV29-1	14	TRBD1	-	TRBJ2-5	CSVGTGAPHRTQYF	TGCAGCGTCGGGACAGGGGCGCCTCATCGGACCCAGTACTTC
TRBV29-1	13	-	-	TRBJ2-5	CSVSTDSQETQYF	TGCAGCGTTTCGACAGACAGTCAAGAGACCCAGTACTTC
TRBV5-1	14	TRBD1	-	TRBJ2-3	CASRPGQITDTQYF	TGCGCCAGCAGACCGGGACAGATAACAGATACGCAGTATTTT
TRBV6-1	14	-	-	TRBJ1-1	CASSERGVGTEAFF	TGTGCCAGCAGTGAACGAGGGGTGGGCACTGAAGCTTTCTTT
TRBV5-1	12	-	-	TRBJ1-1	CASSGGGLEAFF	TGCGCCAGCAGCGGCGGGGGTCTTGAAGCTTTCTTT
TRBV5-1	15	TRBD1	-	TRBJ1-1	CASSPLQGPNTEAFF	TGCGCCAGCAGCCCGCTACAGGGGCCGAACACTGAAGCTTTCTTT
TRBV12-3/TRBV12-4	15	-	-	TRBJ2-7	CASSLGHGPTYEQYF	TGTGCCAGCAGTTTAGGGCACGGCCCAACCTACGAGCAGTACTTC
TRBV12-3/TRBV12-4	14	-	-	TRBJ1-4	CASSLRGAGEKLFF	TGTGCCAGCAGTTTAAGAGGGGCAGGTGAAAAACTGTTTTTT
TRBV6-1	13	-	-	TRBJ1-5	CASSESGNQPQHF	TGTGCCAGCAGTGAATCGGGCAATCAGCCCCAGCATTTT
TRBV20-1	13	-	-	TRBJ1-2	CSARGTVRLGYTF	TGCAGTGCTAGAGGGACAGTACGATTAGGCTACACCTTC
TRBV3-1	14	-	-	TRBJ2-6	CASSGGTGANVLTF	TGTGCCAGCAGCGGAGGGACAGGGGCCAACGTCCTGACTTTC
TRBV14	16	-	-	TRBJ2-2	CASSQDLPGFTGELFF	TGTGCCAGCAGCCAAGATCTTCCCGGATTCACCGGGGAGCTGTTTTTT
TRBV3-1	15	-	-	TRBJ1-5	CASSQGAGGNQPQHF	TGTGCCAGCAGCCAAGGGGCAGGTGGCAATCAGCCCCAGCATTTT
TRBV18	16	-	-	TRBJ2-2	CASSPRLGVNTGELFF	TGTGCCAGCTCACCACGCCTCGGGGTTAACACCGGGGAGCTGTTTTTT
TRBV30	14	-	-	TRBJ2-5	CAWNPSGAQETQYF	TGTGCCTGGAACCCCAGTGGGGCACAAGAGACCCAGTACTTC
TRBV19	13	-	-	TRBJ1-5	CASRVGGHQPQHF	TGTGCCAGTAGGGTTGGGGGACATCAGCCCCAGCATTTT
TRBV29-1	15	-	once	TRBJ2-2	CSVGVGLMNTGELFF	TGCAGCGTCGGCGTAGGACTTATGAACACCGGGGAGCTGTTTTTT
TRBV7-7	14	-	once	TRBJ2-5	CASSLAAGRETQYF	TGTGCTAGCAGCTTAGCAGCAGGGAGAGAGACCCAGTACTTC
TRBV28	12	-	few	TRBJ2-1	CASGPLYNEQFF	TGTGCCAGCGGTCCGCTATACAATGAGCAGTTCTTC
TRBV30	16	-	-	TRBJ2-2	CAWSVSAGVETGELFF	TGTGCCTGGAGTGTTTCGGCAGGGGTCGAAACCGGGGAGCTGTTTTTT
TRBV7-2	13	-	-	TRBJ2-1	CASRRTADNEQFF	TGTGCCTCACGAAGGACAGCAGACAATGAGCAGTTCTTC
TRBV6-2/TRBV6-3	15	-	-	TRBJ2-2	CATRPDWINTGELFF	TGTGCCACCCGCCCGGACTGGATTAACACCGGGGAGCTGTTTTTT
TRBV7-9	15	-	-	TRBJ2-2	CASSQFQGSTGELFF	TGTGCCAGCAGCCAATTTCAGGGTTCGACCGGGGAGCTGTTTTTT
TRBV6-6	12	-	-	TRBJ1-5	CASWGNNQPQHF	TGTGCCAGCTGGGGTAACAATCAGCCCCAGCATTTT
TRBV9	14	-	-	TRBJ1-2	CASTVTGTNYGYTF	TGTGCCAGCACAGTCACAGGGACTAACTATGGCTACACCTTC
TRBV28	17	TRBD2	-	TRBJ2-3	CASMEASGGLITDTQYF	TGTGCCAGCATGGAGGCTAGCGGGGGTCTTATCACAGATACGCAGTATTTT
TRBV7-8	15	TRBD1	once	TRBJ1-2	CASSLASGQGYGYTF	TGTGCCAGCAGCTTAGCGTCGGGACAGGGGTATGGCTACACCTTC
TRBV3-1	14	TRBD1	-	TRBJ2-1	CASNDRGLLNEQFF	TGTGCCAGCAATGACAGGGGCCTCCTGAATGAGCAGTTCTTC
TRBV12-3/TRBV12-4	13	TRBD2	-	TRBJ2-1	CASIRGGGVEQFF	TGTGCCAGCATTCGGGGGGGCGGAGTTGAGCAGTTCTTC
TRBV7-3	13	-	-	TRBJ1-6	CASSLQKGTPLHF	TGTGCCAGCAGCCTACAGAAAGGGACACCCCTCCACTTT
TRBV10-3	12	TRBD2	-	TRBJ2-5	CATGEGRETQYF	TGTGCCACGGGGGAGGGAAGAGAGACCCAGTACTTC
TRBV7-6	16	-	-	TRBJ1-1	CASSAGVTIPNTEAFF	TGTGCCAGCAGCGCAGGGGTCACGATTCCTAACACTGAAGCTTTCTTT